This T cell receptor (beta chain) was recovered during a study of CD8+ T cells in alopecia areata. Punch biopsies of lesional scalp, plus peripheral blood, were taken from alopecia areata patients. Isolated RNA was reverse transcribed into cDNA used as the sequencing template. TCRdb's table, derived via immunoSEQ multiplex PCR, lists solely in-frame clones and lacks some. The table has hundreds of thousands of clones, roughly two thirds seen once; the top ten hold more than 0.95%. This clone was observed a few times. Its antigen is not identified. Study-wide results and caveats: Clarity of TCR sharing across patients fell short of that in mice, possibly HLA-related.

Germline loops: CDR1 SGHDT, CDR2 YYEEEE. Losses at the gene ends were 4 bases for V and 0 bases for J; bases not matched to a gene: 6. The CDR3 totals 15 residues. This material consisted of CD4+ T cells sorted from blood, taken at week 0. This rearrangement joins TRBV5-6 to TRBJ2-5; 7 nucleotides line up with TRBD2. The sequence was collected from a human donor with alopecia areata. CDR3 bases: TGTGCCAGCAGCGGACACGCGGGGGACCAAGAGACCCAGTACTTC. As protein: CASSGHAGDQETQYF. Based on the CDR3 plus reference TRBV5-6 and TRBJ2-5, the full variable domain is DAGVTQSPTHLIKTRGQQVTLRCSPKSGHDTVSWYQQALGQGPQFIFQYYEEEERQRGNFPDRFSGHQFPNYSSELNVNALLLGDSALYLCASSGHAGDQETQYFGPGTRLLVL.